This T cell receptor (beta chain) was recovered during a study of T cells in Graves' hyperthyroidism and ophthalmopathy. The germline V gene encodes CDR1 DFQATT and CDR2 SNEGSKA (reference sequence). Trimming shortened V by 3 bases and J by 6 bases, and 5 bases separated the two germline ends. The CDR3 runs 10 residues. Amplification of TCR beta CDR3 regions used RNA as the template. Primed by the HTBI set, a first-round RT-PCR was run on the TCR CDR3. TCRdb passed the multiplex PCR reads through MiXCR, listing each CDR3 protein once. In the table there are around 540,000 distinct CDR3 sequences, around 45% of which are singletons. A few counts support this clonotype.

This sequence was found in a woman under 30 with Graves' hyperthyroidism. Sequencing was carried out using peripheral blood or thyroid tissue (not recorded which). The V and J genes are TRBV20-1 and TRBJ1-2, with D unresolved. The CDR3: CSARRDGYTF. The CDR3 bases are TGCAGTGCTAGGCGGGATGGCTACACCTTC.